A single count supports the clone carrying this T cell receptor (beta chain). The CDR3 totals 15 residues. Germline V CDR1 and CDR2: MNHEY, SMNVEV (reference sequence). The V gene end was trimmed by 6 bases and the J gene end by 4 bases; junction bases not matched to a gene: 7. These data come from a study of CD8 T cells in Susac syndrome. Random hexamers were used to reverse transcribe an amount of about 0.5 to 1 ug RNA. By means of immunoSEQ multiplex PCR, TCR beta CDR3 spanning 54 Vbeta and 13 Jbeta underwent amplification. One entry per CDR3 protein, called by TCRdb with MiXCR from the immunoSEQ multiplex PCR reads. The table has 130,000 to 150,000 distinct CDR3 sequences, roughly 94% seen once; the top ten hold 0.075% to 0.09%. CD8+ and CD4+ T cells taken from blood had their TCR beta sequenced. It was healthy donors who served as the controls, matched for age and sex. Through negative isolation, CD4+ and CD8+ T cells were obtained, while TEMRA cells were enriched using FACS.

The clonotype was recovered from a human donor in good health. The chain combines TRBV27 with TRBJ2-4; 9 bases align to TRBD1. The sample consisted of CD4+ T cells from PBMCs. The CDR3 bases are TGTGCCAGCAGCCTCCTGGGACAGGGAAAAAACATTCAGTACTTC. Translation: CASSLLGQGKNIQYF.